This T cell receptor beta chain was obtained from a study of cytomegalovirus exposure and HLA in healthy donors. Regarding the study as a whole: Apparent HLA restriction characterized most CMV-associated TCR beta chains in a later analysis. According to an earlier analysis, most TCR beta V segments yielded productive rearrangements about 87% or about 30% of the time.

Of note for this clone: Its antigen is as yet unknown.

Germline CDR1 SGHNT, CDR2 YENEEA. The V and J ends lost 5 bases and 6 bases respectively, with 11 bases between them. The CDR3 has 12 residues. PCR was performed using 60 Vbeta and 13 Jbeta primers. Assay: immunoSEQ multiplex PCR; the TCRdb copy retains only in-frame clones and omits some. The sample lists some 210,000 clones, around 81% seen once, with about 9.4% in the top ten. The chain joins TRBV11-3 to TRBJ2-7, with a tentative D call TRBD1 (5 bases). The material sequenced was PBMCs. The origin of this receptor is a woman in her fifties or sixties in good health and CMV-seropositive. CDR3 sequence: CASSSQGSEQYF. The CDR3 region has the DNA TGTGCCAGCAGCAGCCAGGGATCCGAGCAGTACTTC.